Listed here is a single T cell receptor (beta chain). It was with a sample-barcoded 5' primer and a J-beta primer mix that a second PCR of roughly 7 to 12 cycles was run. TCRdb re-analysed the 5' RACE reads in MiXCR, keeping a single row per CDR3 protein. The sample shows about 830,000 distinct CDR3 sequences, approximately 59% of them seen only once. The CDR3 consists of 15 residues. V gave up 1 base and J gave up 7 bases; unmatched junction bases: 7. Germline loops: CDR1 SGHTA, CDR2 FQGNSA. This specimen belongs to a study of blood T cells in healthy people across ages. The chain employs TRBV7-2 and TRBJ2-1, with TRBD2 matching over 7 bases. This sequence was found in a man aged 30 to 45 in good health. What was sequenced was blood. The CDR3 coding sequence is TGTGCCAGCAGCTTAGGTAGCGGGTCCTTAAATGAGCAGTTCTTC. Residues: CASSLGSGSLNEQFF.